These 21 T cell receptor beta chains originate from one sample sequenced in a study of identical twins. From the 5' RACE reads, TCRdb called clonotypes with MiXCR, one entry per CDR3 protein. This sample has about 1.7 million distinct CDR3 sequences, with 25% to 35% found just once. The sequenced sample was cord blood. These receptors came from a newborn girl in good health.

CDR3 DNA: TGTGCCAGCAGTTACCTCCAGGGGAATTCACCCCTCCACTTT. Translated: CASSYLQGNSPLHF. This chain connects TRBV6-6 to TRBJ1-6; possibly TRBD1 for D (6 bases). The V gene's germline CDR1 is MNHNY and CDR2 SVGAGI (reference sequence). V lost 2 bases, J lost 7 bases, and 9 bases lay in between. This CDR3 is built from 14 residues.

The V gene is TRBV10-3, the J gene TRBJ1-1, with 10 bases fitting TRBD1. V was clipped by 7 bases and J by 0 bases; unmatched bases: 2. Germline V gives CDR1 ENHRY, CDR2 SYGVKD. This CDR3 spans 14 amino acids. CDR3 protein: CAIKTGGLNTEAFF. In DNA, the CDR3 is TGTGCCATCAAGACAGGGGGCCTGAACACTGAAGCTTTCTTT.

The J gene is TRBJ1-1, the V gene TRBV29-1; D not resolved. Trimming removed 5 bases from V and 3 bases from J, with 13 bases in between. The CDR3 consists of 13 residues. Per germline, CDR1 SQVTM and CDR2 ANQGSEA. The CDR3 DNA reads TGCAGCGTTCCGCTAGGCACAGACACTGAAGCTTTCTTT. Its translation: CSVPLGTDTEAFF.

This clonotype was counted a few times. This chain uses TRBV27 with TRBJ2-1; 13 bases map to TRBD2. The CDR3 loop spans 20 amino acids. Germline CDR1 and CDR2: MNHEY and SMNVEV (reference sequence). Germline trimming cut 4 bases from V and 2 bases from J; bases unmatched to any gene: 14. CDR3 residues: CASSSSPTSGRARAYNEQFF. CDR3 in DNA: TGTGCCAGCAGTTCCTCTCCAACTAGCGGGAGGGCCCGGGCCTACAATGAGCAGTTCTTC.

The chain employs TRBV6-5 and TRBJ1-6; perhaps TRBD1 as D (6 bases). Germline V gives CDR1 MNHEY, CDR2 SVGAGI. The germline V and J ends were trimmed by 0 bases and 3 bases, with 15 bases remaining between them. This CDR3 has 18 amino acids. CDR3 in DNA: TGTGCCAGCAGTTACTCGCGGGGGGCGGCGAACTATAATTCACCCCTCCACTTT. It translates to CASSYSRGAANYNSPLHF.

In regard to this clonotype: This clone may be a read error of a much larger clone one base away. This chain uses TRBV12-3 or TRBV12-4 with TRBJ2-1, with D possibly being TRBD2 (7 bases). The length of the CDR3 is 15 residues. This CDR3 reads CASSPIGGLTNEQLF. CDR3 in DNA: TGTGCCAGCAGCCCAATCGGGGGGCTGACTAATGAGCAGTTATTC.

The table lists this clonotype with a few counts. V and J are TRBV20-1 and TRBJ1-5, with 7 positions matching TRBD1. This CDR3 is built from 14 residues. Trimming at V came to 3 bases and at J to 3 bases, leaving 5 bases not matched to a gene. The germline CDR1 and CDR2 sequences are DFQATT and SNEGSKA (reference sequence). CDR3 residues: CSASAQGNNQPQHF. DNA for the CDR3: TGCAGTGCTAGTGCACAGGGGAACAATCAGCCCCAGCATTTT.

This clonotype showed up many times. The chain links TRBV28 to TRBJ2-3, with 8 bases fitting TRBD2. Losses at the gene ends were 6 bases for V and 4 bases for J; bases not matched to a gene: 3. Per the germline V gene, CDR1 is MDHEN and CDR2 is SYDVKM. This CDR3 has 13 amino acids. CDR3 region: CASRREGSDTQYF. Here the CDR3 DNA reads TGTGCCAGCAGACGGGAGGGATCAGATACGCAGTATTTT.

Ten or more counts support this clonotype. This chain joins TRBV5-5 and TRBJ2-7; D is possibly TRBD1 (6 bases). CDR3 size: 12 residues. The V end was cut by 5 bases, the J end by 2 bases, with 8 bases between. CDR1 is SGHKS, CDR2 YYEKEE, per germline (reference sequence). The CDR3 protein is CASRGTPYEQYF. Here the CDR3 DNA reads TGTGCCAGCAGGGGGACACCCTACGAGCAGTACTTC.

At least ten counts were recorded for this clonotype. The V call is TRBV5-4, the J call TRBJ2-3; 9 bases align to TRBD2. V shed 0 bases and J 4 bases; nucleotides not matched to a gene: 3. Germline-derived CDR1 and CDR2 are SGHNT and YYREEE (reference sequence). The CDR3 is 15 amino acids. The CDR3 loop reads CASSLVSGSADTQYF. The CDR3 DNA is TGTGCCAGCAGCTTGGTTAGCGGGAGTGCAGATACGCAGTATTTT. The full variable domain, in which reference TRBV5-4 and TRBJ2-3 provide the parts outside the CDR3, is ETGVTQSPTHLIKTRGQQVTLRCSSQSGHNTVSWYQQALGQGPQFIFQYYREEENGRGNFPPRFSGLQFPNYSSELNVNALELDDSALYLCASSLVSGSADTQYFGPGTRLTVL.

This sequence joins TRBV29-1 and TRBJ1-2, with 10 bases identical to TRBD1. With V trimmed by 6 bases and J by 5 bases, 9 bases remained unmatched. The CDR3 extends over 14 amino acids. CDR1 is SQVTM, CDR2 ANQGSEA, per germline. The CDR3 region has the DNA TGCAGCGTGGGAGGACAGGGGGGCGTTTATGGCTACACCTTC. It encodes CSVGGQGGVYGYTF. Filled out from reference TRBV29-1 and TRBJ1-2, the complete variable domain reads SAVISQKPSRDICQRGTSLTIQCQVDSQVTMMFWYRQQPGQSLTLIATANQGSEATYESGFVIDKFPISRPNLTFSTLTVSNMSPEDSSIYLCSVGGQGGVYGYTFGSGTRLTVV.

The chain carries TRBV5-1 and TRBJ2-1; 8 bases match TRBD2. CDR1 is SGHRS, CDR2 YFSETQ, per germline. This CDR3 has 14 amino acids. V was pared by 10 bases and J by 0 bases, with 6 bases of the junction left unmatched. CDR3 sequence: CAGSGTSSYNEQFF. In nucleotides, the CDR3 is TGCGCCGGCTCCGGGACTAGCTCCTACAATGAGCAGTTCTTC.

V is TRBV20-1 and J is TRBJ2-7, with D perhaps TRBD1 (5 bases). The V and J ends lost 4 bases and 0 bases respectively, with 13 bases between them. The germline CDR1 and CDR2 sequences are DFQATT and SNEGSKA (reference sequence). The length of the CDR3 is 14 residues. CDR3 protein: CSANRKLFSYEQYF. Here the CDR3 DNA reads TGCAGTGCTAACAGGAAACTCTTCTCCTACGAGCAGTACTTC.

This clonotype was detected a few times. The rearrangement links TRBV20-1 to TRBJ2-7, with D perhaps assigned TRBD1 or TRBD2 (5 bases each). The CDR3 is made up of 13 amino acids. Trimming stripped 2 bases from V and 3 bases from J, with 11 bases between. Germline V CDR1 and CDR2: DFQATT, SNEGSKA (reference sequence). The CDR3 here is CSARPGALYEQYF. The CDR3 DNA reads TGCAGTGCTAGACCCGGGGCTCTCTACGAGCAGTACTTC.

This clonotype appeared a few times. This chain connects TRBV7-2 to TRBJ1-4, with D possibly being TRBD1 (5 bases). Trimming shortened V by 3 bases and J by 0 bases, and 11 bases separated the two germline ends. This CDR3 has 16 amino acids. Germline V lookup: CDR1 SGHTA, CDR2 FQGNSA. The CDR3 nucleotides read TGTGCCAGCAGCTTTCGGGGGAAGGCAACTAATGAAAAACTGTTTTTT. Translating gives CASSFRGKATNEKLFF. The whole variable domain, remainder taken from reference TRBV7-2 and TRBJ1-4, is GAGVSQSPSNKVTEKGKDVELRCDPISGHTALYWYRQSLGQGLEFLIYFQGNSAPDKSGLPSDRFSAERTGGSVSTLTIQRTQQEDSAVYLCASSFRGKATNEKLFFGSGTQLSVL.

The CDR3 DNA reads as TGTGCCAGTAGTATCCGGACAGTTATCATGAACACTGAAGCTTTCTTT. This gives the protein CASSIRTVIMNTEAFF. V and J are TRBV19 and TRBJ1-1; possibly TRBD1 for D (6 bases). The CDR3 is 16 amino acids. The ends were cut back, 3 bases at V and 0 bases at J, with 14 bases in the middle. CDR1 and CDR2 (germline): LNHDA, SQIVND (reference sequence).

J is TRBJ1-1 and V is TRBV5-6, with D uncertain. The ends were cut back, 1 base at V and 4 bases at J, with 8 bases in the middle. Per germline, CDR1 SGHDT and CDR2 YYEEEE. This CDR3 has 13 amino acids. CDR3 sequence reads: CASSLSPSTEAFF. The CDR3 nucleotides are TGTGCCAGCAGCTTGTCTCCGAGCACTGAAGCTTTCTTT.

In the case of this clonotype: One junction end disagrees with the germline gene, perhaps due to a read error. The rearrangement joins TRBV4-2 to TRBJ2-4; 11 bases map to TRBD2. The end of the DNA is better explained by TRBJ2-7, so the J call may be wrong. Germline CDR1 is LGHNA and CDR2 is YNFKEQ. The CDR3 loop spans 15 amino acids. CDR3 bases: TGTGCCAGCTGCCAAGTGCTAGCGGGAGGTTACGAGCAGTACTTC. Residues: CASCQVLAGGYEQYF.

V usage is TRBV20-1 and J usage is TRBJ1-5; D unclear. Per germline, CDR1 DFQATT and CDR2 SNEGSKA (reference sequence). This CDR3 is built from 13 residues. V shed 3 bases and J shed 3 bases, with 9 bases lying between them. The CDR3, as DNA: TGCAGTGCTAGCGTCAGTTTCAATCAGCCCCAGCATTTT. It codes for CSASVSFNQPQHF.

This clonotype was seen a few times. The CDR3 DNA reads TGCGCCAGCAGATATGAAACCGGGACAGCCACCGGCTACACCTTC. This codes for CASRYETGTATGYTF. J is TRBJ1-2 and V is TRBV5-1, with 7 bases that match TRBD1. V dropped 5 bases and J dropped 8; count of bases not matched to a gene: 15. CDR1 is SGHRS and CDR2 is YFSETQ in the germline V gene. The CDR3 runs to 15 residues.

The chain combines TRBV5-1 with TRBJ1-2; D gene uncertain. The CDR3 is 13 amino acids. V was trimmed by 0 bases and J by 7 bases, leaving 10 bases between them. Germline lookup yields CDR1 SGHRS and CDR2 YFSETQ. CDR3: CASSLVGESGYTF. CDR3 bases: TGCGCCAGCAGCTTGGTCGGGGAGAGTGGCTACACCTTC.